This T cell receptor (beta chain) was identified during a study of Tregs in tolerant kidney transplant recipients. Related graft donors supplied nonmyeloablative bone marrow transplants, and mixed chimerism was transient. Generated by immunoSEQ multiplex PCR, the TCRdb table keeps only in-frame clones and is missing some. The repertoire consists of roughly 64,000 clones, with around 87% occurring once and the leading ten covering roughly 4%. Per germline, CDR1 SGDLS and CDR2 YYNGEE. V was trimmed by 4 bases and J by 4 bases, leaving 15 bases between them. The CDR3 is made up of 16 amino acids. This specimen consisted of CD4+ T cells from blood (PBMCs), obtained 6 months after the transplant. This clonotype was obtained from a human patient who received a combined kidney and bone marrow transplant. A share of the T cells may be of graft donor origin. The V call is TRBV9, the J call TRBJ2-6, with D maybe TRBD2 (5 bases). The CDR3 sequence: CASSPRDLGGANVLTF. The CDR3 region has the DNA TGTGCCAGCAGCCCACGGGATTTGGGCGGGGCCAACGTCCTGACTTTC.